This is a list of T cell receptor beta chains from one sample in a study of shared clonotypes between healthy human individuals. TCRdb keeps only in-frame clones here, not all; method: immunoSEQ multiplex PCR. In the table there are about 2 million clones, about 94% of which are singletons. Source material: naive CD8+ T cells sorted from blood. The source of these receptors is a man in his late teens or twenties in good health. Both conserved end residues are part of each CDR3. The D gene is left open where the match is weak. Not every row has a clone size; where given, it reads once, few, many or a size class.

TRBV19	.	.	TRBJ2-7	CASSWASADYEQYF	TGTGCCAGTAGTTGGGCGAGTGCAGATTACGAGCAGTACTTC
TRBV27	.	.	TRBJ2-2	CASSSGVLGNTGELFF	TGTGCCAGCAGTTCAGGGGTGCTGGGGAACACCGGGGAGCTGTTTTTT
TRBV7-2	TRBD2	.	TRBJ2-1	CASDLDLSSREALTPFF	TGTGCCAGCGACTTAGATCTATCTTCGCGGGAGGCCCTCACACCGTTCTTC
TRBV7-9	TRBD2	.	TRBJ2-1	CASSYVLAGAHNEQFF	TGTGCCAGCAGCTATGTCCTAGCGGGAGCCCACAATGAGCAGTTCTTC
TRBV19	TRBD2	.	TRBJ2-7	CASRNTGLGYEQYF	TGTGCCAGTCGTAATACGGGACTAGGCTACGAGCAGTACTTC
TRBV2	TRBD2	.	TRBJ2-1	CATEAGGGVNEQFF	TGTGCCACTGAAGCGGGAGGAGGGGTGAATGAGCAGTTCTTC
TRBV7-9	.	.	TRBJ2-5	CASSLEAWETQYF	TGTGCCAGCAGCTTAGAGGCATGGGAGACCCAGTACTTC
TRBV6-5	.	.	TRBJ2-1	CASSSRLYNEQFF	TGTGCCAGCAGCTCCAGACTCTACAATGAGCAGTTCTTC
TRBV11-2	TRBD2	.	TRBJ2-1	CASSLGLAVYNEQFF	TGTGCCAGCAGCTTAGGACTAGCGGTCTACAATGAGCAGTTCTTC
TRBV19	.	.	TRBJ2-7	CASSKEAYPYEQYF	TGTGCCAGTAGTAAAGAAGCCTACCCCTACGAGCAGTACTTC
TRBV18	.	once	TRBJ1-3	CASSPRIRSSGNTIYF	TGTGCCAGCTCACCACGGATTCGGAGCTCTGGAAACACCATATATTTT
TRBV5-1	.	.	TRBJ2-5	CASSLIAGPQETQYF	TGCGCCAGCAGCTTGATAGCAGGGCCCCAAGAGACCCAGTACTTC
TRBV7-9	TRBD2	.	TRBJ2-1	CASSGTSGEYNEQFF	TGTGCCAGCAGCGGGACTAGCGGGGAATACAATGAGCAGTTCTTC
TRBV6-5	.	.	TRBJ1-5	CASRSGLGNQPQHF	TGTGCCAGCAGGTCGGGGTTGGGCAATCAGCCCCAGCATTTT
TRBV29-1	.	.	TRBJ1-2	CSVWTDYGYTF	TGCAGCGTATGGACAGATTATGGCTACACCTTC
TRBV2	.	.	TRBJ2-7	CASADGTTYEQYF	TGTGCCAGCGCCGACGGGACCACCTACGAGCAGTACTTC
TRBV9	.	.	TRBJ2-3	CASSVGGYTDTQYF	TGTGCCAGCAGCGTAGGCGGTTACACAGATACGCAGTATTTT
TRBV19	TRBD1	.	TRBJ2-7	CASSFSQGTSYEQYF	TGTGCCAGTAGTTTCTCACAGGGGACCTCCTACGAGCAGTACTTC
TRBV7-9	TRBD2	.	TRBJ2-1	CASSGEGHNEQFF	TGTGCCAGCAGCGGGGAGGGTCACAATGAGCAGTTCTTC
TRBV2	TRBD1	.	TRBJ2-7	CAISDRNSPEQYF	TGTGCCATCTCGGACAGGAACTCGCCCGAGCAGTACTTC
TRBV21-1	.	.	TRBJ2-7	CASTPSRTYEQYF	TGTGCCAGCACCCCCAGCAGGACCTACGAGCAGTACTTC
TRBV11-2	.	.	TRBJ2-7	CASSLAGRSSTYEQYF	TGTGCCAGCAGCTTAGCGGGGCGGAGTTCTACCTACGAGCAGTACTTC
TRBV6-5	.	.	TRBJ2-7	CASSYGGLSAYEQYF	TGTGCCAGCAGTTACGGGGGGCTTTCAGCCTACGAGCAGTACTTC
TRBV10-2	.	.	TRBJ1-1	CASSEDSMNTEAFF	TGCGCCAGCAGTGAGGACAGTATGAACACTGAAGCTTTCTTT
TRBV5-6	.	.	TRBJ2-7	CASSLVRSYEQYF	TGTGCCAGCAGCTTGGTTCGTTCGTACGAGCAGTACTTC
TRBV4-2	.	.	TRBJ2-1	CASSQARGSYNEQFF	TGTGCCAGCAGCCAAGCCCGGGGCTCCTACAATGAGCAGTTCTTC
TRBV27	.	.	TRBJ1-5	CASSPLTVDQPQHF	TGTGCCAGCAGTCCACTTACCGTGGATCAGCCCCAGCATTTT
TRBV19	.	.	TRBJ1-6	CASSPGATPLHF	TGTGCCAGTAGCCCGGGGGCAACACCCCTCCACTTT
TRBV27	.	.	TRBJ2-5	CASSPLTTQETQYF	TGTGCCAGCAGTCCACTGACTACTCAAGAGACCCAGTACTTC
TRBV10-1	.	.	TRBJ2-3	CASSLTGTDTQYF	TGCGCCAGCAGCCTTACAGGGACAGATACGCAGTATTTT
TRBV27	.	.	TRBJ2-7	CASSPTTIGREQYF	TGTGCCAGCAGCCCTACTACGATTGGGCGGGAGCAGTACTTC
TRBV28	.	.	TRBJ1-4	CASSHTWDGDEKLFF	TGTGCCAGCAGCCATACATGGGACGGTGATGAAAAACTGTTTTTT
TRBV28	TRBD2	.	TRBJ2-1	CASSLYGGLAEETMYNEQFF	TGTGCCAGCAGTTTATACGGGGGACTAGCGGAAGAAACTATGTACAATGAGCAGTTCTTC
TRBV11-3	.	.	TRBJ2-7	CGAAYLCSSTSYEQYF	.
TRBV28	.	.	TRBJ2-7	CASRQTEPAYEQYF	TGTGCCAGCAGACAAACCGAGCCGGCCTACGAGCAGTACTTC
TRBV7-2	.	.	TRBJ2-4	CASSSAGGGVAKNIQYF	TGTGCCAGCAGCTCGGCCGGGGGCGGGGTAGCCAAAAACATTCAGTACTTC
TRBV5-1	.	.	TRBJ1-6	CASSSNSGNSPLHF	TGCGCCAGCAGCTCCAACTCAGGGAATTCACCCCTCCACTTT
TRBV29-1	.	.	TRBJ1-1	CSATTGLGEAFF	TGCAGCGCCACGACAGGCCTTGGCGAAGCTTTCTTT
TRBV9	.	.	TRBJ1-3	CASSVVGNSGNTIYF	TGTGCCAGCAGCGTAGTGGGGAACTCTGGAAACACCATATATTTT
TRBV27	.	.	TRBJ1-1	CASSLLGVHTEAFF	TGTGCCAGCAGTTTATTGGGGGTACACACTGAAGCTTTCTTT
TRBV7-2	TRBD2	.	TRBJ2-7	CASSLLRLAGEVRYF	TGTGCCAGCAGCTTACTGCGTCTAGCGGGAGAAGTGCGGTACTTC
TRBV5-1	.	.	TRBJ1-1	CASSPWGENTEAFF	TGCGCCAGCAGCCCCTGGGGGGAGAACACTGAAGCTTTCTTT
TRBV6-1	TRBD1	.	TRBJ1-1	CASIPGQGRGTEAFF	TGTGCCAGTATCCCGGGACAGGGGCGGGGCACTGAAGCTTTCTTT
TRBV4-2	.	once	TRBJ2-7	CASSQDRGFYYEQYF	TGTGCCAGCAGCCAAGATCGGGGCTTCTACTACGAGCAGTACTTC
TRBV2	.	.	TRBJ2-2	CASEEETGELFF	TGTGCCAGCGAGGAGGAGACCGGGGAGCTGTTTTTT
TRBV4-3	.	.	TRBJ1-4	CASSQVAGKDDEKLFF	TGCGCCAGCAGCCAAGTCGCCGGGAAGGACGATGAAAAACTGTTTTTT
TRBV11-3	.	.	TRBJ2-2	CASSSYRATGELFF	TGTGCCAGCAGCTCCTACAGGGCCACCGGGGAGCTGTTTTTT
TRBV30	TRBD2	.	TRBJ2-7	CAWKTRGGTYEQYF	TGTGCCTGGAAAACGCGGGGGGGGACCTACGAGCAGTACTTC
TRBV11-2	.	.	TRBJ2-7	CASSAPHFYEQYF	TGTGCCAGCAGCGCGCCCCACTTTTACGAGCAGTACTTC
TRBV7-9	TRBD1	once	TRBJ1-4	CASSVLGTGNEKLFF	TGTGCCAGCAGTGTATTGGGGACAGGGAATGAAAAACTGTTTTTT
TRBV19	.	.	TRBJ1-1	CASTSSSGGNTEAFF	TGTGCCAGTACCTCCTCGTCCGGGGGGAACACTGAAGCTTTCTTT
TRBV7-9	TRBD1	.	TRBJ2-7	CASSQTGARAYEQYF	TGTGCCAGCAGCCAAACAGGGGCGAGGGCCTACGAGCAGTACTTC
TRBV19	TRBD2	.	TRBJ2-2	CASRPGLAGWDHGELFF	TGTGCCAGTAGGCCGGGACTAGCGGGATGGGATCACGGGGAGCTGTTTTTT
TRBV7-9	TRBD2	.	TRBJ2-3	CASIPQRTSGGAETDTQYF	TGTGCCAGCATCCCACAGCGGACTAGCGGGGGGGCTGAAACAGATACGCAGTATTTT